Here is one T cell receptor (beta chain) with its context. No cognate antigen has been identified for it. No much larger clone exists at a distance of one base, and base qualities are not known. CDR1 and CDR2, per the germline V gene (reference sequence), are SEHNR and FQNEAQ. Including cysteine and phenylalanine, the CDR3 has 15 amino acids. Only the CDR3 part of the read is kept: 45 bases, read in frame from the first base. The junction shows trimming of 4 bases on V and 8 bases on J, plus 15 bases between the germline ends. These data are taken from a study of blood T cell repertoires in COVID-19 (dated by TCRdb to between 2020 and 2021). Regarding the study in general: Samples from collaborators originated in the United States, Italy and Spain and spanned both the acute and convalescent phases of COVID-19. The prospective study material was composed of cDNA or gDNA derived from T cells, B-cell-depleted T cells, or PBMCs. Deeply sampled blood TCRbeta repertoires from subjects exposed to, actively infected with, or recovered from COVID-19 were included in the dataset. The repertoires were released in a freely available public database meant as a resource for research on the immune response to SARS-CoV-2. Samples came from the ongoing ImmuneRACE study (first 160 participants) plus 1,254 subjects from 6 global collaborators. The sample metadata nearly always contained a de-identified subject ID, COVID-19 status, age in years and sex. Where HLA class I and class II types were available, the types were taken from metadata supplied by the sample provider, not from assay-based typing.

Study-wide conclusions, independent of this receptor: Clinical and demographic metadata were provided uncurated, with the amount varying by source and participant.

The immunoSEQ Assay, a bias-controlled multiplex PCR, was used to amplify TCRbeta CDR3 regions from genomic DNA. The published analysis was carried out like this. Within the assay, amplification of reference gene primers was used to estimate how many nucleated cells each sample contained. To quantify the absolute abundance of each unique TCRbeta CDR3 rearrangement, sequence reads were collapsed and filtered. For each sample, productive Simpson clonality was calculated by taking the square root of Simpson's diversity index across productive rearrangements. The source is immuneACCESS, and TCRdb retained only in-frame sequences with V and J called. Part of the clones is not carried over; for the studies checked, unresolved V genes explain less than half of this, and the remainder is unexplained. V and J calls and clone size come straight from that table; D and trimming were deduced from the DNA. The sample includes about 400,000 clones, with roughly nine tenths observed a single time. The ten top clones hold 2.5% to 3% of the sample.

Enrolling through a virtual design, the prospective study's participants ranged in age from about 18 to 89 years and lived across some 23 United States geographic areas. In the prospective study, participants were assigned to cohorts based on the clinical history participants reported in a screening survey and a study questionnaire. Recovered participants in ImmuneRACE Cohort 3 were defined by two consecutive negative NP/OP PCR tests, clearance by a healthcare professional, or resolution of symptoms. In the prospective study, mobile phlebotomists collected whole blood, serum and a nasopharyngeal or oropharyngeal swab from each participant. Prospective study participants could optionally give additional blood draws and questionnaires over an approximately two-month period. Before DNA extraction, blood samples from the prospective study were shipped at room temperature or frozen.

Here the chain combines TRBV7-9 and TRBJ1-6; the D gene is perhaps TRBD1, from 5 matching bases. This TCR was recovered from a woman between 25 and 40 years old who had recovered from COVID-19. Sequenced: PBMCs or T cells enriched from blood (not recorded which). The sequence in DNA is TGTGCCAGCAGCTCCGCAGGGTCCCACCATTCACCCCTCCACTTT. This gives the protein CASSSAGSHHSPLHF. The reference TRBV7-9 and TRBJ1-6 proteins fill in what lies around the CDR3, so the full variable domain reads DTGVSQNPRHKITKRGQNVTFRCDPISEHNRLYWYRQTLGQGPEFLTYFQNEAQLEKSRLLSDRFSAERPKGSFSTLEIQRTEQGDSAMYLCASSSAGSHHSPLHFGNGTRLTVT.